This TCR beta chain was obtained from a study of CD8 T cells in Susac syndrome. Overall study context: Blood was drawn from patients with Susac syndrome. At that point, they were therapy-naive, on corticosteroids, or on intravenous immunoglobulin alone.

Blood CD8+ and CD4+ T cells underwent high-throughput TCR beta sequencing. With random hexamers, reverse transcription was performed on about 0.5 to 1 ug of RNA. TCR beta CDR3 was amplified by immunoSEQ covering 54 Vbeta and 13 Jbeta. From the immunoSEQ multiplex PCR reads, TCRdb called clonotypes with MiXCR, one entry per CDR3 protein. The sample records around 150,000 distinct CDR3 sequences, 85% to 95% being singletons. Whole-study findings and limits: In Susac syndrome, the CD4+ T cell repertoires did not show clonal expansion.

The CDR3 contains 14 residues. V gave up 2 bases and J gave up 7 bases, with 15 bases separating them. From germline, CDR1 is KGHSH and CDR2 LQKENI. This clonotype was seen just once. What it recognizes is unknown. This TCR was recovered from a human donor with Susac syndrome. The sample was CD4+ T cells from PBMCs. This rearrangement joins TRBV18 to TRBJ2-7; TRBD2 might be the D (6 bases). In DNA form, the CDR3 reads TGTGCCAGCTCACCATCCAGGCGGGGCTGGGAGCAGTACTTC. This sequence encodes CASSPSRRGWEQYF. The variable domain in full, with the rest retrieved from reference TRBV18 and TRBJ2-7, is NAGVMQNPRHLVRRRGQEARLRCSPMKGHSHVYWYRQLPEEGLKFMVYLQKENIIDESGMPKERFSAEFPKEGPSILRIQQVVRGDSAAYFCASSPSRRGWEQYFGPGTRLTVT.